This entry lists 19 T cell receptor beta chains sequenced from one sample in a study of blood T cell repertoires in COVID-19. Using immunoSEQ multiplex PCR, the repertoire was profiled, and TCRdb retains in-frame clones only, with some absent. The sample holds about 60,000 clones; around 88% are singletons and the top ten take around 5%. Sequenced: peripheral blood. The receptors were sampled from a man between 60 and 75 years old with acute or convalescent COVID-19.

V usage is TRBV3-1 (or the pseudogene TRBV3-2) and J usage is TRBJ1-4; D is possibly TRBD1 (5 bases). This CDR3 contains 18 residues. Germline loops: CDR1 LGHDT, CDR2 YNNKEL (reference sequence). V was trimmed by 6 bases and J by 1 base, leaving 21 bases between them. The CDR3 reads CASRRPGPRRGTNEKLFF. DNA of the CDR3: TGTGCCAGCAGGCGACCGGGCCCGAGGAGGGGAACTAATGAAAAACTGTTTTTT.

This rearrangement joins TRBV9 to TRBJ1-3; D is unresolved. V was trimmed by 4 bases and J by 4 bases, leaving 6 bases between them. CDR1 is SGDLS and CDR2 is YYNGEE in the germline V gene. CDR3 length: 12 amino acids. In nucleotides, the CDR3 is TGTGCCAGCAGCCCCTCCGGAAACACCATATATTTT. It translates to CASSPSGNTIYF. Full variable domain (outside the CDR3, taken from reference TRBV9 and TRBJ1-3): DSGVTQTPKHLITATGQRVTLRCSPRSGDLSVYWYQQSLDQGLQFLIQYYNGEERAKGNILERFSAQQFPDLHSELNLSSLELGDSALYFCASSPSGNTIYFGEGSWLTVV.

This sequence joins TRBV15 and TRBJ1-2, with D possibly being TRBD1 (6 bases). CDR3 length: 17 residues. The germline gives CDR1 LNHNV, CDR2 YYDKDF (reference sequence). Trimming cost V 3 bases and J 4 bases, with 21 bases left between them. The chain's CDR3 is CATSSGGGGVYRYGYTF. In DNA form, the CDR3 reads TGTGCCACCAGCAGTGGGGGAGGGGGGGTGTATCGCTATGGCTACACCTTC.

This chain joins TRBV10-3 and TRBJ1-5, with 9 bases lining up with TRBD1. Germline V gene data show CDR1 as ENHRY and CDR2 as SYGVKD. The V gene end was trimmed by 5 bases and the J gene end by 5 bases; junction bases not matched to a gene: 10. This CDR3 spans 16 amino acids. The CDR3 sequence is CAISSGTGRPDQPQHF. The CDR3 DNA sequence: TGTGCCATCAGTTCCGGGACAGGGAGACCCGATCAGCCCCAGCATTTT.

V and J are TRBV29-1 and TRBJ1-2; D unresolved. There are 14 residues in the CDR3. Trimming pared 3 bases from V and 6 bases from J, leaving 17 bases between. The germline gives CDR1 SQVTM, CDR2 ANQGSEA. The CDR3 nucleotides are TGCAGCGTTGATTGGGCCGACAAGCTCCATGGCTACACCTTC. It yields the protein CSVDWADKLHGYTF.

This clone appeared a few times. The chain has TRBV6-4 and TRBJ2-5; the match to TRBD2 covers 14 bases. Germline CDR1 and CDR2: MRHNA and SNTAGT. J gave up 5 bases and V 2 bases, and 19 bases lay outside the gene matches. This CDR3 is 21 amino acids long. In DNA, the CDR3 is TGTGCCAGCAGTGACGATTCGAGAGTCGGGACTAGCGGGAGATGTGGGGAGACCCAGTACTTC. Protein: CASSDDSRVGTSGRCGETQYF.

The genes are TRBV13 and TRBJ2-2; D is perhaps TRBD2 (5 bases). Germline V CDR1 and CDR2: PRHDT, FYEKMQ (reference sequence). The CDR3 runs 14 residues. V shed 2 bases and J shed 7 bases, with 11 bases lying between them. The CDR3 sequence is CASSLPRDNGELFF. The CDR3 DNA sequence: TGTGCCAGCAGCTTACCGAGGGATAACGGGGAGCTGTTTTTT.

The chain links TRBV6-5 to TRBJ2-3, with 9 positions matching TRBD2. Germline V gene lookup returns CDR1 MNHEY and CDR2 SVGAGI. The CDR3 contains 15 residues. V shed 7 bases, J shed 4 bases, and the junction held 9 bases outside the gene matches. CDR3 sequence reads: CASKFGSGSADTQYF. The CDR3 DNA reads as TGTGCCAGCAAGTTTGGTAGCGGGAGCGCAGATACGCAGTATTTT.

The chain recombines TRBV6-5 with TRBJ1-2; possible D gene TRBD1, 6 bases. CDR3 length equals 15 residues. Per germline, CDR1 MNHEY and CDR2 SVGAGI. V lost 10 bases to trimming and J lost 4 bases, with 22 bases between them. The CDR3 DNA follows: TGTGCCACCAGACCGGGGGGGCTCACTACCTATGGCTACACCTTC. It specifies CATRPGGLTTYGYTF.

Only a few counts were recorded for this clone. The CDR3 spells CASSPGLAGGTRHYEQYF. Written as DNA, the CDR3 is TGTGCCAGTAGCCCGGGACTAGCGGGAGGCACTAGACACTACGAGCAGTACTTC. The chain recombines TRBV19 with TRBJ2-7; TRBD2 agrees at 15 bases. The V gene end was trimmed by 6 bases and the J gene end by 3 bases; junction bases not matched to a gene: 12. Germline V gene data show CDR1 as LNHDA and CDR2 as SQIVND (reference sequence). This CDR3 has 18 residues. Based on the CDR3 plus reference TRBV19 and TRBJ2-7, the full variable domain is DGGITQSPKYLFRKEGQNVTLSCEQNLNHDAMYWYRQDPGQGLRLIYYSQIVNDFQKGDIAEGYSVSREKKESFPLTVTSAQKNPTAFYLCASSPGLAGGTRHYEQYFGPGTRLTVT.

This chain joins TRBV5-4 and TRBJ1-2; 7 bases are a match to TRBD1. Germline loops: CDR1 SGHNT, CDR2 YYREEE (reference sequence). The CDR3 totals 13 residues. Trimming cost V 7 bases and J 6 bases; bases outside gene matches: 9. CDR3 region: CASGRDSQDGYTF. CDR3 DNA: TGTGCCAGCGGCCGGGACAGCCAGGATGGCTACACCTTC.

In DNA form, the CDR3 reads TGTGCCAGCAGCCCCGGGGGGGGCACAGATACGCAGTATTTT. Translated, it gives CASSPGGGTDTQYF. The chain combines TRBV11-3 with TRBJ2-3; 8 positions agree with TRBD2. Trimming removed 5 bases from V and 1 base from J; junction bases left unmatched: 2. Germline-derived CDR1 and CDR2 are SGHNT and YENEEA. CDR3 length equals 14 residues.

This rearrangement joins TRBV6-1 to TRBJ1-2; possible D gene TRBD1, 5 bases. This CDR3 has 14 amino acids. In germline, CDR1 is MNHNS, CDR2 SASEGT. Trimming cost V 3 bases and J 12 bases, with 20 bases left between them. CDR3 coding DNA: TGTGCCAGCAGTGACCCCCAGGGTCGGATTTGGAACACCTTC. It specifies CASSDPQGRIWNTF.

The gene calls are TRBV19 and TRBJ1-1, with D possibly being TRBD1 (5 bases). The CDR3 is 11 residues long. Germline loops: CDR1 LNHDA, CDR2 SQIVND (reference sequence). V was pared by 9 bases and J by 1 base, with 6 bases between. CDR3 in amino acids: CASGQNTEAFF. CDR3 sequence (DNA): TGTGCCAGCGGACAGAACACTGAAGCTTTCTTT.

The J gene is TRBJ2-2, the V gene TRBV20-1; 7 bases map to TRBD2. The CDR3 is made up of 15 amino acids. Trimming at V came to 3 bases and at J to 0 bases, leaving 4 bases not matched to a gene. Germline CDR1 DFQATT, CDR2 SNEGSKA (reference sequence). In DNA, the CDR3 is TGCAGTGCTAGTCACCGGGAGGCGAACACCGGGGAGCTGTTTTTT. Amino acid sequence: CSASHREANTGELFF.

The chain links TRBV28 to TRBJ1-1; TRBD1 might be the D (6 bases). Germline V gives CDR1 MDHEN, CDR2 SYDVKM. The CDR3 extends over 14 amino acids. Trimming stripped 1 base from V and 12 bases from J, with 18 bases between. The CDR3 bases are TGTGCCAGCAGTTTATCCGCAGGGGCAAGACCCTCTTTCTTT. Amino acid sequence: CASSLSAGARPSFF. The full variable domain, rest sourced from reference TRBV28 and TRBJ1-1, is DVKVTQSSRYLVKRTGEKVFLECVQDMDHENMFWYRQDPGLGLRLIYFSYDVKMKEKGDIPEGYSVSREKKERFSLILESASTNQTSMYLCASSLSAGARPSFFGQGTRLTVV.

The chain employs TRBV19 and TRBJ1-5; 8 bases agree with TRBD1. This CDR3 has 14 residues. V trimming: 5 bases; J trimming: 6 bases; junction bases outside the gene matches: 6. Germline V gene sequence: CDR1 LNHDA, CDR2 SQIVND (reference sequence). The CDR3 DNA sequence: TGTGCCAGTAGTCCTCGACAGGGGAGTCAGCCCCAGCATTTT. It is translated as CASSPRQGSQPQHF.

The CDR3 region is CASRQPRGTQELHF. In DNA form, the CDR3 reads TGTGCCAGCAGACAACCCAGGGGCACCCAGGAGCTCCACTTT. The gene calls are TRBV27 and TRBJ1-6; tentatively, D is TRBD1 (6 bases). V lost 6 bases and J 16 bases, leaving 22 bases between the germline ends. The germline V gene has CDR1 MNHEY and CDR2 SMNVEV (reference sequence). This CDR3 spans 14 amino acids.

J is TRBJ2-7 and V is TRBV2; 7 nucleotides match TRBD2. The V gene end was trimmed by 8 bases and the J gene end by 5 bases; junction bases not matched to a gene: 3. This CDR3 contains 11 residues. Germline CDR1 SNHLY, CDR2 FYNNEI. CDR3 coding DNA: TGTGCCAGCGGGCGGGAGAACGAGCAGTACTTC. Translated: CASGRENEQYF.